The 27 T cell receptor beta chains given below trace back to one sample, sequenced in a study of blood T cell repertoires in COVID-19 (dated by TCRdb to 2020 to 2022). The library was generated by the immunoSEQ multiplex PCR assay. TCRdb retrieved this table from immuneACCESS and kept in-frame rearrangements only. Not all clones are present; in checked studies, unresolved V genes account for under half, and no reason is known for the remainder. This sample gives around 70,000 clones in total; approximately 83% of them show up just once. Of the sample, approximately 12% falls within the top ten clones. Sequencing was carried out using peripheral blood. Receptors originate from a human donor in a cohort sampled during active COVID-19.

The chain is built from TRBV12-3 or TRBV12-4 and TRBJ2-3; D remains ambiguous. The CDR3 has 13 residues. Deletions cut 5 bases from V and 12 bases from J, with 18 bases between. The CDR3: CASSPVDTMKQYF. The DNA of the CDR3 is TGTGCCAGCAGTCCCGTTGACACCATGAAACAGTATTTT.

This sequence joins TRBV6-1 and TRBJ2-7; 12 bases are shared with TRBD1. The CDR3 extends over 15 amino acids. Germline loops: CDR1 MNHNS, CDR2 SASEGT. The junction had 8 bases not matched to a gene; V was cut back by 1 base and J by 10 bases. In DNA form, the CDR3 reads TGTGCCAGCAGTGAAGAGGGGACAGGGGGCCGTCCTCAGTACTTC. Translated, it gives CASSEEGTGGRPQYF.

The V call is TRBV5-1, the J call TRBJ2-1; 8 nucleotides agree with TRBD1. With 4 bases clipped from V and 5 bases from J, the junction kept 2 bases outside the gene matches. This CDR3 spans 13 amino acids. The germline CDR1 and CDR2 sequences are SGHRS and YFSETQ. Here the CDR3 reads CASSKDRDNEQFF. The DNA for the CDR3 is TGCGCCAGCAGCAAGGACAGGGACAATGAGCAGTTCTTC. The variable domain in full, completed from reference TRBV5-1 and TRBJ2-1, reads KAGVTQTPRYLIKTRGQQVTLSCSPISGHRSVSWYQQTPGQGLQFLFEYFSETQRNKGNFPGRFSGRQFSNSRSEMNVSTLELGDSALYLCASSKDRDNEQFFGPGTRLTVL.

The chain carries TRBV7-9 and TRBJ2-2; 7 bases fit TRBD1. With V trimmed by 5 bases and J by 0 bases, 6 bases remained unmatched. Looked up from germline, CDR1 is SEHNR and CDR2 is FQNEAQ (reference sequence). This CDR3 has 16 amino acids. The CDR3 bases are TGTGCCAGCAGCCAAAGGGGGCAGTCGAACACCGGGGAGCTGTTTTTT. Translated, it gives CASSQRGQSNTGELFF.

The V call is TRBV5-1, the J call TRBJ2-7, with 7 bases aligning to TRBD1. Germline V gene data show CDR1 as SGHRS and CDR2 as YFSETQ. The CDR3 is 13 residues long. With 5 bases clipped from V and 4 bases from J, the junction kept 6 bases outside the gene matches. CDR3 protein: CASREGARYEQYF. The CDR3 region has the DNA TGCGCCAGCAGAGAGGGGGCTCGGTACGAGCAGTACTTC. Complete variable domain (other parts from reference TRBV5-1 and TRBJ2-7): KAGVTQTPRYLIKTRGQQVTLSCSPISGHRSVSWYQQTPGQGLQFLFEYFSETQRNKGNFPGRFSGRQFSNSRSEMNVSTLELGDSALYLCASREGARYEQYFGPGTRLTVT.

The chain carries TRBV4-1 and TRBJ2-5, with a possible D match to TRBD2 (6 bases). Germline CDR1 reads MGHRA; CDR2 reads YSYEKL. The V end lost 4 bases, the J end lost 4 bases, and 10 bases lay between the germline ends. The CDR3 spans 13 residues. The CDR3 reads CASSLLEGETQYF. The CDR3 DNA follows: TGCGCCAGCAGCCTACTGGAGGGAGAGACCCAGTACTTC.

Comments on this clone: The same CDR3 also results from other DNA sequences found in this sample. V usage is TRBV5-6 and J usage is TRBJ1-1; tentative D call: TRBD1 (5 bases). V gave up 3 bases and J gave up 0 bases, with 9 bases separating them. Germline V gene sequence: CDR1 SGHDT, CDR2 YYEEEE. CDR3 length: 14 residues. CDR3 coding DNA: TGTGCCAGCAGCTCTACAGGAGTGAACACTGAAGCTTTCTTT. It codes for CASSSTGVNTEAFF.

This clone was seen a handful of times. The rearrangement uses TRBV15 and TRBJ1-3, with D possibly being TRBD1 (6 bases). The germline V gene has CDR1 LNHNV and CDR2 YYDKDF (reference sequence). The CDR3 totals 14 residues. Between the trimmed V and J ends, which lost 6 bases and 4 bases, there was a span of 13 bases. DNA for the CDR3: TGTGCCACCAGTCCCACAGGGAAAGGAAACACCATATATTTT. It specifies CATSPTGKGNTIYF.

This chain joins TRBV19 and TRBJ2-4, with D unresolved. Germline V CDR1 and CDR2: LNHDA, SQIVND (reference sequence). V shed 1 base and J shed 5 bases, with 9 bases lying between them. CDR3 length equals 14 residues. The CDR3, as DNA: TGTGCCAGTAGTATAGCAGGAAGCCAAAACATTCAGTACTTC. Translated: CASSIAGSQNIQYF.

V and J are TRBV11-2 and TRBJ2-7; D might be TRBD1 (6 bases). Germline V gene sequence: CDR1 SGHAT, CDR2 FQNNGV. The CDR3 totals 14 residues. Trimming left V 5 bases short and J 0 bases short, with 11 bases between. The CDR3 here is CASSDTDSSYEQYF. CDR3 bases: TGTGCCAGCAGCGACACGGACAGCTCCTACGAGCAGTACTTC.

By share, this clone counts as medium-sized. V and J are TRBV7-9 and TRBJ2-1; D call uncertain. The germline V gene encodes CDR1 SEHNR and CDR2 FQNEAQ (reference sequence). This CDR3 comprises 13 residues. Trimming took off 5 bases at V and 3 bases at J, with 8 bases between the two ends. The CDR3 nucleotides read TGTGCCAGCAGCCCAGGCAGCTACAATGAGCAGTTCTTC. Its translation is CASSPGSYNEQFF.

CDR3 residues: CASRPLGQGGDSPLHF. CDR3 coding DNA: TGTGCCAGCAGACCTTTGGGCCAGGGTGGGGATTCACCCCTCCACTTT. The chain combines TRBV2 with TRBJ1-6, with D perhaps TRBD1 (5 bases). The V end was cut by 6 bases, the J end by 8 bases, with 20 bases between. This CDR3 region has 16 residues. CDR1 and CDR2 from the germline V gene are SNHLY and FYNNEI.

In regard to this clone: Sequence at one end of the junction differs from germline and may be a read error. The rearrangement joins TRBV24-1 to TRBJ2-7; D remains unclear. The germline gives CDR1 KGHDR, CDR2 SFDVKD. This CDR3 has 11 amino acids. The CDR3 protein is CATSDTISYDF. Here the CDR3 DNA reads TGTGCCACCAGTGATACGATAAGCTACGACTTC.

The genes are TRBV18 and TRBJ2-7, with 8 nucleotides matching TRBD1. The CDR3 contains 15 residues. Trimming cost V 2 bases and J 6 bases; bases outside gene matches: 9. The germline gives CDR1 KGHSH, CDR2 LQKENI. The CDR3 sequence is CASSPLEDRVREQYF. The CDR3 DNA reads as TGTGCCAGCTCACCATTAGAGGACAGGGTGCGCGAGCAGTACTTC.

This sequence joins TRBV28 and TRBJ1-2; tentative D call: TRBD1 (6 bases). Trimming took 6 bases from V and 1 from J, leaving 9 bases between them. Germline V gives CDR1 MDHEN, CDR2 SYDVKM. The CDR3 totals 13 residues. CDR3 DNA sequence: TGTGCCAGCAGAAGACAGGTTAACTATGGCTACACCTTC. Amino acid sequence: CASRRQVNYGYTF.

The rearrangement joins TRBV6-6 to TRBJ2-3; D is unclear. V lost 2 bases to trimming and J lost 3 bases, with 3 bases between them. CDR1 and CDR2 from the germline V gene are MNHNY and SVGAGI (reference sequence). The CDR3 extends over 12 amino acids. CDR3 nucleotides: TGTGCCAGCAGTTACCAAACAGATACGCAGTATTTT. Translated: CASSYQTDTQYF.

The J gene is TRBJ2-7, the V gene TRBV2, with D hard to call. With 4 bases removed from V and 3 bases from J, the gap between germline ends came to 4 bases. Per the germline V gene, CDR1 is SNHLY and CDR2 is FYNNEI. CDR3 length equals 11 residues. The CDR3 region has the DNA TGTGCCAGCAGTGCGTTCTACGAGCAGTACTTC. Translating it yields CASSAFYEQYF.

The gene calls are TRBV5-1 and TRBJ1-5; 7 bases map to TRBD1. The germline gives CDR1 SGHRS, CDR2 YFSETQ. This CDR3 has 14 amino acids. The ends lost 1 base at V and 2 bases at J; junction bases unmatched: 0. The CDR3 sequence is CASSLTGGNQPQHF. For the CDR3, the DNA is TGCGCCAGCAGCTTGACAGGGGGCAATCAGCCCCAGCATTTT.

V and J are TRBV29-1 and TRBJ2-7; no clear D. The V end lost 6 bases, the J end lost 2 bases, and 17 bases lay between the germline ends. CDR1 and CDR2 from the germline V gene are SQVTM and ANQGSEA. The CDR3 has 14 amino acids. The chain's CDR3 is CSVIVPFRAYEQYF. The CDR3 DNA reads TGCAGCGTAATTGTTCCCTTCCGAGCCTACGAGCAGTACTTC.

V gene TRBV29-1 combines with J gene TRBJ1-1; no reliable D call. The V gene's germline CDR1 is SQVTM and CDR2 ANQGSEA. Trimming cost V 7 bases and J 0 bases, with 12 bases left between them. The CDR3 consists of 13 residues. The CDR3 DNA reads TGCAGCGCCACCCTAGGCATGAACACTGAAGCTTTCTTT. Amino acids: CSATLGMNTEAFF.

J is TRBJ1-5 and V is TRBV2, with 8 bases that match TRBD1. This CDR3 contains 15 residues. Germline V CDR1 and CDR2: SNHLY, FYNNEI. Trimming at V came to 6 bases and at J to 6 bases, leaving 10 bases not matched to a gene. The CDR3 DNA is TGTGCCAGCAGAGGTGGACAGGGCCCTTCTCAGCCCCAGCATTTT. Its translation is CASRGGQGPSQPQHF.

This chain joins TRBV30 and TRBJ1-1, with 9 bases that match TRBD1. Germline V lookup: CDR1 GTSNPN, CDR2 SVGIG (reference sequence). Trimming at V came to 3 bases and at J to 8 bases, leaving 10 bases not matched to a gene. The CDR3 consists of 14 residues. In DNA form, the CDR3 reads TGTGCCTGGAGGGGTCCCGGGACAGGGAACGAAGCTTTCTTT. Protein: CAWRGPGTGNEAFF.

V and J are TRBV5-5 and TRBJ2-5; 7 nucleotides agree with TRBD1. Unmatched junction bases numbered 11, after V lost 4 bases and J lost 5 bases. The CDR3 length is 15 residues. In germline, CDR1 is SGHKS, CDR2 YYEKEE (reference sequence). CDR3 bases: TGTGCCAGCAGCATTTCGGGACAGCTCGGGGAGACCCAGTACTTC. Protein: CASSISGQLGETQYF.

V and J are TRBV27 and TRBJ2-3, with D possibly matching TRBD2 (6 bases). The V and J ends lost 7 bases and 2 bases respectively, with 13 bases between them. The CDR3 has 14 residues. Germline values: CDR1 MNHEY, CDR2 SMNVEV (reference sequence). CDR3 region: CASKFRGLTDTQYF. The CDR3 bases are TGTGCCAGCAAATTCCGGGGACTCACAGATACGCAGTATTTT.

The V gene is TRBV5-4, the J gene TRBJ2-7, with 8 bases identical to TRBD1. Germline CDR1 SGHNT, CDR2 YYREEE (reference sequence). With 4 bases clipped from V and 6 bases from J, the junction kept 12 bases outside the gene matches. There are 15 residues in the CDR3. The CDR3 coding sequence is TGTGCCAGCAGCCCCCAGGGGGCGAGGTTAGGCGAGCAGTACTTC. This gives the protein CASSPQGARLGEQYF.

CDR3 in amino acids: CASSPSGGTEAFF. In DNA form, the CDR3 reads TGTGCCAGCAGCCCTTCGGGGGGCACTGAAGCTTTCTTT. The chain couples TRBV7-9 to TRBJ1-1; possibly TRBD1 for D (5 bases). There are 13 residues in the CDR3. Germline V gives CDR1 SEHNR, CDR2 FQNEAQ (reference sequence). V lost 5 bases and J lost 4, with 11 bases in between.

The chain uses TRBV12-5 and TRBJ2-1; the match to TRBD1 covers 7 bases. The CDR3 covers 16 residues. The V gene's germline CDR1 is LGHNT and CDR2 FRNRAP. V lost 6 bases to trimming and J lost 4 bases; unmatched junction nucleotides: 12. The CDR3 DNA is TGTGCTAGTGGGAGTATTCCGGGACAGACATACAATGAGCAGTTCTTC. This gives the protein CASGSIPGQTYNEQFF. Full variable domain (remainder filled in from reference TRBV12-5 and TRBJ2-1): DARVTQTPRHKVTEMGQEVTMRCQPILGHNTVFWYRQTMMQGLELLAYFRNRAPLDDSGMPKDRFSAEMPDATLATLKIQPSEPRDSAVYFCASGSIPGQTYNEQFFGPGTRLTVL.